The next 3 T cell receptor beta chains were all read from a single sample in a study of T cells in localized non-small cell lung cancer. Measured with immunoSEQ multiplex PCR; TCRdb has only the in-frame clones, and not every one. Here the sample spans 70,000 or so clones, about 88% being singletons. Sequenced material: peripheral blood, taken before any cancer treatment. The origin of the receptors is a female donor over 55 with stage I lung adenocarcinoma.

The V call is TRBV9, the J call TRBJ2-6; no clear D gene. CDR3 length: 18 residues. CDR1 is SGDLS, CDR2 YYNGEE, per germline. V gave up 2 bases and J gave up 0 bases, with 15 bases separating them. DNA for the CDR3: TGTGCCAGCAGCGTGACCCGGTTACAGAGCTCTGGGGCCAACGTCCTGACTTTC. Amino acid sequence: CASSVTRLQSSGANVLTF. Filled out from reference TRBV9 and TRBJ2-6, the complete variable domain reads DSGVTQTPKHLITATGQRVTLRCSPRSGDLSVYWYQQSLDQGLQFLIQYYNGEERAKGNILERFSAQQFPDLHSELNLSSLELGDSALYFCASSVTRLQSSGANVLTFGAGSRLTVL.

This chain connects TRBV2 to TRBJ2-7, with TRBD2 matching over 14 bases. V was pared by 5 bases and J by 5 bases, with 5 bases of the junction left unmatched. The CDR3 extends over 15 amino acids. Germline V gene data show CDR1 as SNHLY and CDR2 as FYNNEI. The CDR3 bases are TGTGCCAGCAGTCCGACTAGCGGGGGGGCTCACGAGCAGTACTTC. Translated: CASSPTSGGAHEQYF.

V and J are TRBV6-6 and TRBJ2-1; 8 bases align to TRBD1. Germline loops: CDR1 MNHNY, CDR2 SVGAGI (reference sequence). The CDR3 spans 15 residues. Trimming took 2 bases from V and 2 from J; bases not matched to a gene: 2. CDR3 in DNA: TGTGCCAGCAGTTACGGACAGGGCGCCTACAATGAGCAGTTCTTC. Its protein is CASSYGQGAYNEQFF.